One sample yielded the 12 T cell receptor beta chains listed below, sequenced in a study of beta chain features in type 1 diabetes. Study-wide results and caveats: People with Type 1 diabetes carried modestly yet significantly shorter TCRB CDR3s in all four CD4+ subsets.

Sequencing targeted expressed TCRB transcripts, as all isolated RNA had been reverse transcribed. Clones were read by immunoSEQ multiplex PCR, and TCRdb kept only the in-frame ones, dropping some. The profile covers roughly 70,000 clones, with 45% to 50% appearing a single time and 0.65% to 0.85% taken by the ten largest. These receptors have no identified antigens. Material for sequencing was central memory CD4+ T cells from blood. The receptors come from a man aged 25-45 years with type 1 diabetes.

V gene TRBV6-6 combines with J gene TRBJ2-4; D call uncertain. CDR3 length: 15 residues. Trimming removed 6 bases at V and 4 bases at J, with 16 bases between. The germline V gene encodes CDR1 MNHNY and CDR2 SVGAGI (reference sequence). DNA of the CDR3: TGTGCCAGCAGCCTAGACCACTCGGAGAAAAACATTCAGTACTTC. Encoded protein: CASSLDHSEKNIQYF.

The chain links TRBV5-4 to TRBJ1-1; 7 bases agree with TRBD1. Germline-derived CDR1 and CDR2 are SGHNT and YYREEE (reference sequence). The CDR3 spans 15 residues. V shed 4 bases, J shed 4 bases, and the junction held 10 bases outside the gene matches. CDR3 residues: CASSRWDSMGTEAFF. Written as DNA, the CDR3 is TGTGCCAGCAGCCGATGGGACAGCATGGGCACTGAAGCTTTCTTT.

The sample holds a few counts of this clone. The chain recombines TRBV5-1 with TRBJ2-7; TRBD1 agrees at 11 bases. V shed 1 base and J 5 bases; nucleotides not matched to a gene: 5. Per germline, CDR1 SGHRS and CDR2 YFSETQ. This CDR3 spans 15 amino acids. DNA of the CDR3: TGCGCCAGCAGCTTGACGGGACAGGGGGTCCACGAGCAGTACTTC. Translated, it gives CASSLTGQGVHEQYF.

V and J are TRBV7-9 and TRBJ2-5; 8 nucleotides match TRBD1. The CDR3 is 15 residues long. The V and J ends lost 5 bases and 4 bases, in that order; junction bases with no gene match: 9. The germline gives CDR1 SEHNR, CDR2 FQNEAQ (reference sequence). This CDR3 is CASSRQGARGETQYF. DNA for the CDR3: TGTGCCAGCAGCCGTCAGGGGGCGCGGGGAGAGACCCAGTACTTC.

This chain connects TRBV25-1 to TRBJ2-5; TRBD2 agrees at 12 bases. The CDR3 loop spans 15 amino acids. CDR1 is MGHDK and CDR2 is SYGVNS in the germline V gene. J gave up 5 bases and V 6 bases, and 7 bases lay outside the gene matches. The CDR3 loop reads CASSATSGREETQYF. The CDR3 DNA sequence: TGTGCCAGCAGCGCGACTAGCGGGAGAGAGGAGACCCAGTACTTC.

V and J are TRBV18 and TRBJ1-5, with TRBD1 identical over 7 bases. The CDR3 runs to 16 residues. Germline values: CDR1 KGHSH, CDR2 LQKENI. Losses at the gene ends were 4 bases for V and 4 bases for J; bases not matched to a gene: 10. CDR3 amino acids: CASSQPGTENNQPQHF. Here the CDR3 DNA reads TGTGCCAGCTCACAACCCGGGACAGAAAATAATCAGCCCCAGCATTTT.

The chain carries TRBV5-8 and TRBJ2-6; the match to TRBD1 covers 8 bases. CDR1 and CDR2 from the germline V gene are SGHTS and YDEGEE. J was trimmed by 5 bases and V by 2 bases; bases with no gene match: 6. The CDR3 contains 16 residues. The CDR3 sequence is CASSFFGQGRANVLTF. In nucleotides, the CDR3 is TGTGCCAGCAGCTTTTTCGGACAGGGCCGGGCCAACGTCCTGACTTTC.

This clone was recorded a few times. The rearrangement links TRBV11-2 to TRBJ1-2; 7 bases fit TRBD1. Germline values: CDR1 SGHAT, CDR2 FQNNGV. V trimming: 5 bases; J trimming: 2 bases; junction bases outside the gene matches: 2. The CDR3 is 13 residues long. The CDR3 bases are TGTGCCAGCAGCCCGACAGGGAACTATGGCTACACCTTC. As protein: CASSPTGNYGYTF.

The CDR3 spells CASSHPQSERGRNEQFF. The CDR3 coding sequence is TGTGCCAGCAGCCATCCCCAAAGTGAGCGGGGGCGCAATGAGCAGTTCTTC. J is TRBJ2-1 and V is TRBV4-2; TRBD2 agrees at 8 bases. CDR1 and CDR2 from the germline V gene are LGHNA and YNFKEQ. Trimming took 3 bases from V and 6 from J; bases not matched to a gene: 13. The CDR3 totals 17 residues.

The chain joins TRBV7-9 to TRBJ2-1; 7 bases agree with TRBD2. From germline, CDR1 is SEHNR and CDR2 FQNEAQ (reference sequence). Trimming cost V 6 bases and J 7 bases; bases outside gene matches: 15. The CDR3 extends over 16 amino acids. The CDR3 spells CASRQSREGSKNEQFF. The DNA for the CDR3 is TGTGCCAGCAGGCAGTCCAGGGAGGGTTCTAAAAATGAGCAGTTCTTC.

The chain links TRBV5-1 to TRBJ2-2, with a possible D match to TRBD2 (5 bases). The CDR3 has 14 residues. Per germline, CDR1 SGHRS and CDR2 YFSETQ. V was trimmed by 3 bases and J by 7 bases, leaving 13 bases between them. The CDR3 DNA reads as TGCGCCAGCAGCTCGAACACTAGGGACGGGGAGCTGTTTTTT. This codes for CASSSNTRDGELFF.

Concerning this clone: Its ends do not fully match the called genes, so a read error is possible. This chain uses TRBV18 with TRBJ2-1; TRBD2 agrees at 8 bases. Germline V gene lookup returns CDR1 KGHSH and CDR2 LQKENI. CDR3 size: 16 residues. CDR3 residues: CASSPPGAGGWNEQFF. The CDR3 region has the DNA TGTGCCAGCTCCCCACCAGGTGCGGGGGGTTGGAATGAGCAGTTCTTC.